Listed below are T cell receptor beta chains from one sample, sequenced in a study of CD8+CD57+ T cells in acquired aplastic anemia. One entry per CDR3 protein results from TCRdb running MiXCR on the reads. The table includes around 500,000 distinct CDR3 sequences, approximately 32% detected once. The specimen was sorted CD4+, CD8+, or CD8+CD57+ T cells (not recorded which) from PBMCs. These receptor sequences come from a human donor with aplastic anemia. The CDR3 runs from the conserved cysteine through the conserved F or W. The D gene is left open where the match is weak. The listing skips clone size in some rows; elsewhere it reads once, few, many or a size class.

v_gene	abundance	j_gene	d_gene	CDR3aa	CDR3nt
TRBV25-1	NA	TRBJ2-7	TRBD2	CASSHSGTSLYEQYF	TGTGCCAGCAGCCATAGCGGGACTAGCCTTTACGAGCAGTACTTC
TRBV28	NA	TRBJ1-2	NA	CASSLGCYGYTF	TGTGCCAGCAGTTTAGGATGCTATGGCTACACCTTC
TRBV15	once	TRBJ1-5	TRBD1	CATSKGQAANQPQHF	TGTGCCACCAGCAAGGGACAGGCCGCGAATCAGCCCCAGCATTTT
TRBV7-2	NA	TRBJ2-2	NA	CASSLLATGELFF	TGTGCCAGCAGCTTATTGGCAACCGGGGAGCTGTTTTTT
TRBV7-2	few	TRBJ1-4	NA	CASSLVWDLTSRLFF	TGTGCCAGCAGCTTAGTCTGGGACTTGACTTCGAGACTGTTTTTT
TRBV7-9	many	TRBJ2-7	NA	CASSPPSSYRFPSYEQYF	TGTGCCAGCAGCCCACCGTCTTCATACAGATTTCCTTCCTACGAGCAGTACTTC
TRBV19	many	TRBJ1-4	TRBD1	CASSKQGSSEKLFF	TGTGCCAGTAGCAAACAGGGGTCATCGGAAAAACTGTTTTTT
TRBV5-6	few	TRBJ2-1	NA	CASSPLPRRRNNEQFF	TGTGCCAGCAGTCCTCTCCCTAGACGAAGAAACAATGAGCAGTTCTTC
TRBV5-1	many	TRBJ2-7	NA	CASSLGTYLDEQYF	TGCGCCAGCAGCCTGGGGACGTACCTAGACGAGCAGTACTTC
TRBV24-1	NA	TRBJ1-2	NA	CATSERGSASLHKGVYGYTF	TGTGCCACCAGTGAACGGGGCAGTGCTAGCCTTCATAAGGGCGTCTATGGCTACACCTTC
TRBV29-1	many	TRBJ2-5	NA	CMGYGDFQETQYF	TGCATGGGCTATGGGGACTTCCAAGAGACCCAGTACTTC
TRBV7-2	NA	TRBJ2-7	TRBD1	CAWRGQDPLSEQYF	TGTGCCTGGAGAGGACAGGACCCACTCTCCGAGCAGTACTTC
TRBV15	NA	TRBJ2-3	NA	CATSRSAESTDTQYF	TGTGCCACCAGCAGATCAGCGGAGAGCACAGATACGCAGTATTTT
TRBV10-3	NA	TRBJ1-2	TRBD1	CAISGTGGSYGYTF	TGTGCCATCAGTGGGACAGGGGGCAGCTATGGCTACACCTTC
TRBV10-3	many	TRBJ2-5	NA	CAISDGGGIKTQYF	TGTGCCATCAGTGATGGGGGCGGGATAAAGACCCAGTACTTC
TRBV20-1	NA	TRBJ2-5	NA	CSASSGAWETQYF	TGCAGTGCTAGTTCAGGGGCTTGGGAGACCCAGTACTTC
TRBV4-2	NA	TRBJ2-3	TRBD1	CASSLPRTGDRDTQYF	TGTGCCAGCAGCCTGCCCCGGACAGGGGACAGAGATACGCAGTATTTT
TRBV2	NA	TRBJ2-2	NA	CASSEALTGELFF	TGTGCCAGCAGTGAAGCGTTAACAGGGGAGCTGTTTTTT
TRBV7-2	NA	TRBJ2-5	TRBD2	CASSLEARPSGGGQETQYF	TGTGCCAGCAGCTTAGAGGCCCGACCTAGCGGGGGGGGACAAGAGACCCAGTACTTC
TRBV25-1	few	TRBJ1-5	NA	CASSTTDNQPQHF	TGTGCCAGCAGTACGACAGACAATCAGCCCCAGCATTTT
TRBV5-1	NA	TRBJ1-2	NA	CASSLISTGPTYGYTF	TGCGCCAGCAGCTTAATCTCTACAGGGCCTACCTATGGCTACACCTTC
TRBV4-3	NA	TRBJ2-2	NA	CASSQDGQANTGELFF	TGCGCCAGCAGCCAAGATGGGCAGGCAAACACCGGGGAGCTGTTTTTT
TRBV7-2	NA	TRBJ1-5	NA	CASSPDNREGEGNQPQHF	TGTGCCAGCAGCCCGGATAACCGCGAGGGAGAGGGCAATCAGCCCCAGCATTTT
TRBV7-3	many	TRBJ1-2	NA	CASSLEDGIGGYTF	TGTGCCAGCAGCTTAGAGGACGGTATTGGTGGCTACACCTTC
TRBV11-3	many	TRBJ2-7	TRBD2	CASSIAGVGEQYF	TGTGCCAGCAGCATAGCGGGAGTCGGCGAGCAGTACTTC
TRBV12-3/TRBV12-4	many	TRBJ1-6	TRBD1	CASSLGQDNSPLHF	TGTGCCAGCAGTCTCGGACAGGATAATTCACCCCTCCACTTT